The 11 T cell receptor beta chains in this list originate from one sample, sequenced in a study of blood T cell repertoires in COVID-19. The table came from immunoSEQ multiplex PCR; TCRdb's copy has only in-frame clones and leaves some out. The sample lists 120,000 to 150,000 clones, roughly 86% seen once, with about 2% in the top ten. Material for sequencing was peripheral blood. The source is a human donor in a cohort sampled during active COVID-19.

The genes are TRBV30 and TRBJ1-5; D is ambiguous. The CDR3 is made up of 14 amino acids. The V end was cut by 3 bases, the J end by 0 bases, with 9 bases between. Germline CDR1 and CDR2: GTSNPN and SVGIG (reference sequence). The CDR3 loop is CAWREGYSNQPQHF. In nucleotides, the CDR3 is TGTGCCTGGAGGGAGGGTTATAGCAATCAGCCCCAGCATTTT.

V and J are TRBV6-2 or TRBV6-3 and TRBJ2-3; TRBD2 matches 7 bases. J gave up 4 bases and V 2 bases, and 3 bases lay outside the gene matches. Germline V gene data show CDR1 as MNHEY and CDR2 as SVGEGT. This CDR3 region has 14 residues. The CDR3 protein is CASSYRLAPDTQYF. The DNA of the CDR3 is TGTGCCAGCAGTTACCGACTAGCTCCAGATACGCAGTATTTT.

V is TRBV7-3 and J is TRBJ2-3; D is unclear. The CDR3 contains 15 residues. V dropped 5 bases and J dropped 2 bases, with 14 bases sitting between them. Germline CDR1 reads SGHTA; CDR2 reads FQGTGA. CDR3: CASSRSGLNTDTQYF. The CDR3 coding sequence is TGTGCCAGCAGCCGAAGTGGGCTGAACACAGATACGCAGTATTTT.

This rearrangement joins TRBV6-6 to TRBJ2-1; TRBD2 agrees at 8 bases. CDR1 is MNHNY, CDR2 SVGAGI, per germline (reference sequence). The CDR3 loop spans 16 amino acids. Germline trimming cut 5 bases from V and 3 bases from J; bases unmatched to any gene: 9. As DNA, the CDR3 is TGTGCCAGCAGTACTACATTGAGCGGGGGCTACAATGAGCAGTTCTTC. This sequence encodes CASSTTLSGGYNEQFF.

V gene TRBV7-2 combines with J gene TRBJ2-1; TRBD2 aligns across 14 bases. This CDR3 comprises 15 residues. V shed 4 bases, J shed 5 bases, and the junction held 1 base outside the gene matches. Germline V gives CDR1 SGHTA, CDR2 FQGNSA. The CDR3 region has the DNA TGTGCCAGCAGCTCGGGACTAGCGGGAGACAATGAGCAGTTCTTC. Its protein is CASSSGLAGDNEQFF.

The chain couples TRBV19 to TRBJ2-7; TRBD2 matches 7 bases. V lost 5 bases and J lost 2; bases outside the gene matches: 12. CDR1 and CDR2 (germline): LNHDA, SQIVND (reference sequence). This CDR3 comprises 16 residues. DNA of the CDR3: TGTGCCAGTAGTCCCACGGGGGGAGTGGTCCCCTACGAGCAGTACTTC. Residues: CASSPTGGVVPYEQYF.

The V and J genes are TRBV11-2 and TRBJ2-1; a weak D match, TRBD1 (5 bases). The germline CDR1 and CDR2 sequences are SGHAT and FQNNGV. The CDR3 loop spans 15 amino acids. V lost 3 bases and J lost 4, with 13 bases in between. The CDR3 coding sequence is TGTGCCAGCAGCTTCGCCTCCCAGGGTTACAATGAGCAGTTCTTC. It is translated as CASSFASQGYNEQFF.

A few counts support this clone. The rearrangement joins TRBV25-1 to TRBJ2-5; possible D gene TRBD2, 5 bases. The CDR3 contains 13 residues. V lost 6 bases to trimming and J lost 3 bases, with 11 bases between them. Germline assignment: CDR1 MGHDK and CDR2 SYGVNS. CDR3 loop: CASRKEVEETQYF. The CDR3 region has the DNA TGTGCCAGCAGAAAGGAGGTAGAAGAGACCCAGTACTTC.

V usage is TRBV7-2 and J usage is TRBJ2-2; possible D gene TRBD1, 6 bases. This CDR3 region has 18 residues. Trimming removed 2 bases from V and 0 bases from J, with 16 bases in between. Germline V gene lookup returns CDR1 SGHTA and CDR2 FQGNSA. The CDR3 region is CASSLMGTMRSNTGELFF. The CDR3 coding sequence is TGTGCCAGCAGCTTAATGGGGACAATGAGGTCGAACACCGGGGAGCTGTTTTTT.

The chain recombines TRBV12-3 or TRBV12-4 with TRBJ1-1, with no clear D. Trimming stripped 3 bases from V and 0 bases from J, with 5 bases between. CDR3 length: 13 amino acids. CDR3 loop: CASSFSMNTEAFF. CDR3 sequence (DNA): TGTGCCAGCAGTTTTTCCATGAACACTGAAGCTTTCTTT.

This clone was found once. CDR3 residues: CASSDRERLTSEAFF. The DNA for the CDR3 is TGTGCCAGCAGTGACAGGGAAAGGCTGACCTCGGAAGCTTTCTTT. This chain joins TRBV2 and TRBJ1-1; a possible D gene is TRBD1 (5 bases). The CDR3 totals 15 residues. Germline V gene sequence: CDR1 SNHLY, CDR2 FYNNEI. Trimming took 3 bases from V and 8 from J, leaving 19 bases between them.